This record looks at one TCR beta chain sequence and its context. Its antigen remains undetermined. No base quality information exists; no much larger clone differs at one position. The library was prepared using the immunoSEQ multiplex PCR assay. For the multiplex PCR, a mixture combining 60 forward primers for TCR Vbeta segments and 13 reverse primers for TCR Jbeta segments was used. The CDR3 region of rearranged TCR beta genes was amplified from genomic DNA by a multiplex PCR assay. The amplified TCR beta libraries were sequenced on the Illumina HiSeq System as 87-base-pair reads. The authors' pipeline ran thus. A later analysis counted about 80 million unique TCR beta chains across the 666 repertoires, and 10 million to 11 million of these chains were shared by at least two donors. Raw reads were error-corrected and collapsed into unique sequences by a nearest-neighbor algorithm in which closely related sequences were merged to remove PCR and sequencing errors. CDR3 sequences were aligned to IMGT reference sequences to assign V, D and J gene segments. For a sequence to be retained, a match of at least six nucleotides was required to both a V gene segment and a J gene segment. Rearrangements were called productive when the CDR3 lacked stop codons and stayed in frame with V and J; all others were non-productive. Following IMGT convention, CDR3 was defined as the stretch from the second conserved V-encoded cysteine to the conserved J-encoded phenylalanine. Sequences without an unambiguous match to a single V gene segment were excluded from the earlier analysis of a few hundred of the donors. An earlier analysis of 550 to 650 of the donors classified V segments as functional when productive rearrangements were above 56.7% and as segregating when the standard deviation between donors was above 5%. A statistical classification framework was developed to diagnose cytomegalovirus status using the catalog of TCR beta chain sequences. In a later analysis, TCR nucleotide sequences were compared against IMGT/GENE-DB human TR gene sequences so that V and J genes could be assigned. In a later analysis, CDR3 sequences and most-parsimonious VDJ recombination scenarios were assigned using the TCRdist pipeline. A later analysis defined each TCR beta chain by its CDR3 amino acid sequence plus V-gene family, and excluded reads lacking a unique V-gene family. To address suspected cross-contamination and a sequencing artifact, a later analysis removed several hundred highly shared, low-generation-probability nucleotide sequences. For each public chain, a later analysis derived a clonal expansion index from normalized ranks of inferred template counts within each repertoire. In a later analysis, generation probabilities were computed using a VDJ recombination model fitted to out-of-frame rearrangements, and the results were checked against IGoR. A later analysis scored TCR-TCR, TCR-HLA and TCR-CMV co-occurrence with hypergeometric tests, applying a repertoire-size bias correction to TCR pairs. To estimate false discovery rates, a later analysis permuted the HLA or CMV assignments 20 times. A later analysis grouped co-occurring TCRs with DBSCAN, adding TCRdist sequence similarity when clustering within HLA-allele-positive subsets. For co-occurrence clustering, repertoires with fewer than 30,000 or more than 120,000 public chains were excluded, along with about five repertoires with anomalous nucleotide sharing. The immuneACCESS repertoire file appears here via TCRdb, limited to in-frame rearrangements. These files lack a portion of the clones; in checked studies, under half of the deficit traces to unresolved V genes, and the cause of the others is not known. V, J and clone size reflect that table, while D and trimming were determined from the DNA. For this sample the table gives roughly 150,000 clones, of which approximately 9% were detected only once. Of the sample, less than 2% falls within the top ten clones.

The data are from a study of cytomegalovirus exposure and HLA in healthy donors (dated by TCRdb to the late 2010s). Study-wide context: An earlier analysis of roughly 570 of the donors reported approximately 260 Gb of sequence data and approximately 120 million unique TCR beta sequences obtained from some 170 million T cells. An early release covering approximately 600 HLA-typed donors comprised approximately 290 gigabases of sequencing data and around 85 million unique TCR sequences. The genetic ancestry cluster associated with self-reported Caucasian donors included approximately 85% of the 350 to 500 genotyped donors. The study aimed to test whether signatures of past pathogen exposure could be identified by cataloging public T cell receptors. The study used immunosequencing to profile the T cell repertoires of around 600 subjects and linked those repertoires to cytomegalovirus serostatus. A separate validation cohort of 100 to 150 different subjects was used in addition to the approximately 610-subject first cohort. High-throughput TCR immunosequencing, statistical association of individual TCRs with disease status, and machine learning were combined to predict cytomegalovirus infection status. A later analysis re-examined previously published TCR beta repertoires from 610 or so donors and added high-resolution HLA genotyping to investigate patterns of TCR occurrence. Rather than drawing on any new phenotypic data, the later analysis identified candidate immune exposures from TCR beta sequences and the way those sequences occurred across donors. An earlier analysis of a few hundred of the donors applied high-throughput TCR beta sequencing to assess whether each TCR beta V gene segment acted as functional or pseudogenic. Alongside the repertoire data, information on donor age, sex, ethnicity and CMV serostatus was compiled. Genome-wide SNP genotypes for about 60% of the 666 donors were used in a later genetic analysis, which treated that subset as a discovery cohort. Every repertoire in the discovery cohort had been generated on one and the same sequencing platform. Class I and class II HLA loci were covered by the typing at four-digit resolution. The number of donors typed differed by locus, with about 629-640 for A, B, C, DRB1 and DQB1, about 500 for DQA1, nearly 610 for DPA1, and some 470 for DPB1. Because of strong linkage in the cohort, roughly five DR-DQ haplotypes were treated as single units for association and clustering. Among some 400 genotyped donors of the cohort, an average of roughly 230,000 unique TCR beta nucleotide sequences was sequenced per donor, of which about 18% were non-productive.

What the research found in general, with its limitations: Because some donors lacked HLA typing at each locus, the association tests relied only on the typed subset. Broadly in line with IMGT annotations, most TCR beta V segments showed up in productive rearrangements about 87% or about 30% of the time in an earlier analysis of a few hundred of the donors. In a later analysis, TCR association rates were found to vary across HLA loci, with the most associated TCRs seen for DRB1 alleles and the fewest for HLA-C alleles. The cohort was sequenced for TCR beta chains only, and without alpha or paired-chain data the features that could be detected were limited. In vitro tests confirmed that a few of the cytomegalovirus-associated TCR beta chains recognize cytomegalovirus antigens. Immune exposure information for the cohort was limited to CMV serostatus. A cluster of highly shared sequence variants was judged likely to be a technical artifact of the sequencing pipeline. Across donors, most TCR sequences were observed very rarely, whereas some public TCRs were present in many individuals. Compared with equally common non-associated chains, HLA-associated TCR beta chains in a later analysis were more clonally expanded and had lower generation probabilities. An association between a missense DCLRE1C variant and V-gene and J-gene trimming of TCR beta chains was found in a later genetic analysis and replicated in an independent cohort. The study listed approximately 160 TCR beta chains as associated with cytomegalovirus. The authors suggested that the approach could potentially be extended to other disease states and immunological phenotypes. A later analysis found that most CMV-associated TCR beta chains appeared HLA-restricted, with HLA associations seemingly driven largely by CMV exposure. A later analysis associated 16,951 TCR beta sequences with specific HLA alleles at a false discovery rate of 0.05. A later analysis reported that several top co-occurrence clusters appeared linked to parvovirus B19, influenza, CMV and Epstein-Barr virus. Roughly uniform sequencing depth across donors was assumed in presence/absence analyses, although this assumption may not hold. Assigning TCR associations to individual alleles was difficult when HLA alleles, especially DR and DQ, strongly co-occurred. Cytomegalovirus status was reported to be diagnosed by the classifier with high specificity and sensitivity in both the original and validation cohorts. Because counts were too low, seventeen rarely observed V segments, including chromosome 9 orphons, were left out of the earlier analysis of a few hundred of the donors. A further reported finding was that TCR beta sequences accurately predicted the HLA-A and HLA-B alleles for most subjects in the first cohort. The 87-base-pair reads could not distinguish some IMGT-functional V segments, including TRBV6-2 and TRBV6-3, so those segments were excluded. Correlated functional status among segregating V segments might be attributable to linkage disequilibrium, but an unknown experimental factor could not be ruled out. In a later genetic analysis, fewer N-insertions in productive TCRs were reported among donors in an Asian-associated ancestry cluster than the roughly 700-donor mean.

V is pared back by 0 bases and J by 3 bases, with 12 bases lying between the germline termini. Looking up the germline V gene yields CDR1 MNHEY and CDR2 SVGAGI. Reading from cysteine to phenylalanine, the CDR3 counts 15 amino acids. Of all the DNA, just the CDR3 is kept, 45 bases in frame from base 1. The cohort consisted of approximately 670 healthy bone marrow donors. At the time of sampling, all cohort members were nominally healthy, though unrecorded immune exposures were likely present. The donor was CMV seronegative and was included in the group of a few hundred seronegative cohort members. A peripheral blood sample was provided by each donor, and peripheral blood mononuclear cells were used for TCR beta sequencing. The Qiagen DNeasy Blood Extraction Kit was used to extract genomic DNA from the blood cell samples.

The sample taken for sequencing was PBMCs. The sequence was collected from a male donor in good health and CMV-seronegative. This receptor chain uses TRBV6-5 and TRBJ2-7, with TRBD1 as a weak D call on 6 bases. The nucleotide sequence is TGTGCCAGCAGTTACTCACCAGGGGCGGTCTACGAGCAGTACTTC. This is translated as CASSYSPGAVYEQYF.